A selection of T cell receptor beta chains follows, all from one sample in a study of lymphopenia after photon versus proton radiotherapy. Sequencing was performed with immunoSEQ multiplex PCR; in TCRdb, only in-frame clones are kept and a portion is missing. The sample lists roughly 16,000 clones, more than 75% occurring once. The starting material was peripheral blood, obtained from a patient treated with proton-based radiotherapy. The source of these receptors is a man in his 70s with pancreatic cancer. The conserved cysteine and the conserved F or W are not part of the CDR3 here. Clone size is shown for a subset of rows, as once, few, many or a class of expanded clone.

>-|TRBV7-9|11
ASSLGGNEKLF
>-|TRBV7-9|13
ASSQGTSVTDTQY
>-|TRBV27|13
ASSETGGSRYGYT
>-|TRBV2|13
ASSELGTRRIGYT
>-|TRBV27|12
ASSLWQGNTEAF
>-|TRBV11-3|13
ASSPKKQGDYGYT
>-|TRBV6-1|13
ASSVGAEVNEKLF
>-|TRBV4-1|14
ASSQGPGTSGYEQY
>-|TRBV29-1|12
SVRSAGVTETQY
>-|TRBV6-1|13
ASRDGRDRTYEQY
>-|TRBV4-1|11
ASSQGAPTGYT
>-|TRBV11-2|12
ASSLEGARGEQF
>-|TRBV30|14
AWSPLRGRLNTEAF
>-|TRBV7-8|14
ASRLKRAGRQETQY
>-|TRBV30|12
AWREDLFGNTIY
>once|TRBV7-8|12
ASSRTGSSYEQY
>-|TRBV30|11
AWSGVGYAGYT
>-|TRBV21-1|13
ASSSGTGGRQPQH